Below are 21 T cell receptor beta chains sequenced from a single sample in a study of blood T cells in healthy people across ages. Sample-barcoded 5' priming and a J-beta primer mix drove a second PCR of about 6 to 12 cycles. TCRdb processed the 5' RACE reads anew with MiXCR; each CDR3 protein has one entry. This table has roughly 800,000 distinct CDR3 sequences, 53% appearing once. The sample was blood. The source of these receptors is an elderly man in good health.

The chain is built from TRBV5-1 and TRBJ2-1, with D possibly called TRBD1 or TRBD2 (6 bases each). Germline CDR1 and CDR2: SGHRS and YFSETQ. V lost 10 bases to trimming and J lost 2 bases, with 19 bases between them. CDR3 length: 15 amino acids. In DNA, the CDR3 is TGCGCCTCTTCCTCCGGGGGCAGGGCCTACAATGAGCAGTTCTTC. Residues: CASSSGGRAYNEQFF.

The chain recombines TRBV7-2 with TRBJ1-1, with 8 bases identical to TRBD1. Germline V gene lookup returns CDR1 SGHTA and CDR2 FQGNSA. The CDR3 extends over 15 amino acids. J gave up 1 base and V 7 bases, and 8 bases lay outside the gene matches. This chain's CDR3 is CASKTTGGKNTEAFF. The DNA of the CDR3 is TGTGCCAGCAAAACTACAGGGGGGAAGAACACTGAAGCTTTCTTT.

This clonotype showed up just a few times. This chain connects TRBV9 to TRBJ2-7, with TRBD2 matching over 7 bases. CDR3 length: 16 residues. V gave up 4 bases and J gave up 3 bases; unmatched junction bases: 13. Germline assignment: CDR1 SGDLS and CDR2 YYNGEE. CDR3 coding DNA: TGTGCCAGCAGCCCGCTAGGGGCTAGCGGAAGCTACGAGCAGTACTTC. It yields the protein CASSPLGASGSYEQYF.

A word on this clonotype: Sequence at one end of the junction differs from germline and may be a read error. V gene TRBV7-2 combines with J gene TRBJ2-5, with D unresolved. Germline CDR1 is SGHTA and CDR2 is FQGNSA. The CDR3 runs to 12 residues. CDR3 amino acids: CASNLAGATQYF. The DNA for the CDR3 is TGTGCCAGCAACTTAGCTGGAGCGACCCAGTACTTC.

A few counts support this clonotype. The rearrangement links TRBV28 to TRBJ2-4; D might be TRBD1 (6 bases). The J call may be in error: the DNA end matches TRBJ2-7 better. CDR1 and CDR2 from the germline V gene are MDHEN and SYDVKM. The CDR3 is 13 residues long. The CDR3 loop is CASSVGHQYEQYF. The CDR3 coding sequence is TGTGCCAGCAGTGTGGGACATCAATACGAGCAGTACTTC.

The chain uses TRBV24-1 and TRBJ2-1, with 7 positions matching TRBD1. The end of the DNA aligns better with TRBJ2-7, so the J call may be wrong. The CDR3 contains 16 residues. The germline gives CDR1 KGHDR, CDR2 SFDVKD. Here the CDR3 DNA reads TGTGCCACCAGTGCGAGGGGGCTTCTTGACTACAATGAGCAGTACTTC. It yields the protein CATSARGLLDYNEQYF.

CDR3 sequence reads: CASSRLGRVNTEAFF. The CDR3 DNA follows: TGTGCCAGCAGTCGCCTGGGACGGGTGAACACTGAAGCTTTCTTT. V and J are TRBV6-2 or TRBV6-3 and TRBJ1-1, with D possibly matching TRBD1 (5 bases). Germline V gene sequence: CDR1 MNHEY, CDR2 SVGEGT. Trimming took off 5 bases at V and 0 bases at J, with 13 bases between the two ends. The length of the CDR3 is 15 residues.

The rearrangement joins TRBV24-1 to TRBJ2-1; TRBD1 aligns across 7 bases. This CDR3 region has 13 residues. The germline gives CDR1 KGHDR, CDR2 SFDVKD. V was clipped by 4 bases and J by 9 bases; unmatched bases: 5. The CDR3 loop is CATSDRQGFEQFF. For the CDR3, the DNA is TGTGCCACCAGTGACCGACAGGGATTTGAGCAGTTCTTC.

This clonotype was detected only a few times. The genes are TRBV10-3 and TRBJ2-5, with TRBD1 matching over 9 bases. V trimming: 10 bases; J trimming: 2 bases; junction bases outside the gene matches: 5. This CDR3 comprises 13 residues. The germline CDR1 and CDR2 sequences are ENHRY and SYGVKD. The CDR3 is CASTGQGQETQYF. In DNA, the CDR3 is TGTGCCAGTACGGGACAGGGTCAAGAGACCCAGTACTTC.

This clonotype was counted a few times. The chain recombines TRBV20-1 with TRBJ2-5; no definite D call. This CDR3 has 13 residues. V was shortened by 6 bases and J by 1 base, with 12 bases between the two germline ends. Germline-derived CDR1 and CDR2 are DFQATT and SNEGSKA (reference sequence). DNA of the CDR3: TGCAGTGCCCACGGACCGTTCCAAGAGACCCAGTACTTC. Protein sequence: CSAHGPFQETQYF.

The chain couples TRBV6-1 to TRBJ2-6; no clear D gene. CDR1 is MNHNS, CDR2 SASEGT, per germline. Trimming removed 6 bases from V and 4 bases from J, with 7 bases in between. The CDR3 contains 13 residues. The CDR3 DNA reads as TGTGCCAGCAGCGCCACAGGGGCCAACGTCCTGACTTTC. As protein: CASSATGANVLTF.

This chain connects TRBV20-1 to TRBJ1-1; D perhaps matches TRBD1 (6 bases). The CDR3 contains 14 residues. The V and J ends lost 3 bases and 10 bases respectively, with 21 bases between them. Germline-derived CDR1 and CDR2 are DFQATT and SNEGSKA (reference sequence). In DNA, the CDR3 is TGCAGTGCTAGGTGGGCAGGGGCTGTGAGCGGAGCTTTCTTT. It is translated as CSARWAGAVSGAFF.

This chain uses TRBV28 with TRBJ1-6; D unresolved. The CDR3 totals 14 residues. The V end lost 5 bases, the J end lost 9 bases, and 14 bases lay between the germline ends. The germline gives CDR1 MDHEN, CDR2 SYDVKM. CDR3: CASSGAPRGSPLHF. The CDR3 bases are TGTGCCAGCAGTGGAGCCCCGAGAGGTTCACCCCTCCACTTT.

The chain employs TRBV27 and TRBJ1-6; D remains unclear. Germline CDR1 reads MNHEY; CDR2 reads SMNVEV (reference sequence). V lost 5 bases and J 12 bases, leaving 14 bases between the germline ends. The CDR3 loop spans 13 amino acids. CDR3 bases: TGTGCCAGCAGTCCCCCCGTTCCGGGACCCCTCCACTTT. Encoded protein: CASSPPVPGPLHF.

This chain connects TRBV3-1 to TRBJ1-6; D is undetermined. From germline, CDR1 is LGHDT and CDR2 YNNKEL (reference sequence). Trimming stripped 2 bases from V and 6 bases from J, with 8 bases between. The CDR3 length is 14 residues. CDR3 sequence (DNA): TGTGCCAGCAGCCAATCGGCAAGTAATTCACCCCTCCACTTT. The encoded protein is CASSQSASNSPLHF. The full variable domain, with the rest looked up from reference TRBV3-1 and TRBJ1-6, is DTAVSQTPKYLVTQMGNDKSIKCEQNLGHDTMYWYKQDSKKFLKIMFSYNNKELIINETVPNRFSPKSPDKAHLNLHINSLELGDSAVYFCASSQSASNSPLHFGNGTRLTVT.

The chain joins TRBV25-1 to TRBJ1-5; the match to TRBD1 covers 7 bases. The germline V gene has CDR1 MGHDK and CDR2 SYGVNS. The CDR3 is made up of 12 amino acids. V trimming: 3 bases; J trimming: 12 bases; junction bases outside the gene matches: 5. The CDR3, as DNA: TGTGCCAGCAGTGACCGCAGGGGGGTCCAGCATTTT. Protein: CASSDRRGVQHF.

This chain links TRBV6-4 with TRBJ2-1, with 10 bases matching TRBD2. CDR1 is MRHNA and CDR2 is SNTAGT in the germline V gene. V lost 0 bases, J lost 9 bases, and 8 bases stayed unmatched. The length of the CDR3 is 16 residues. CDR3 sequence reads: CASSDSFLAGEREQFF. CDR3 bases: TGTGCCAGCAGTGACTCCTTCCTAGCGGGAGAGCGTGAGCAGTTCTTC.

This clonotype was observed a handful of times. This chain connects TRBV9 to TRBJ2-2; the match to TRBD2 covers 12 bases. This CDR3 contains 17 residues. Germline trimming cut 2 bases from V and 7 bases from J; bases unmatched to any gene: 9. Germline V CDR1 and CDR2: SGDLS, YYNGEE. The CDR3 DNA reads TGTGCCAGCAGCGTGGGGAGACTAGCGGGAGTTCTCGGGGAGCTGTTTTTT. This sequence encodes CASSVGRLAGVLGELFF.

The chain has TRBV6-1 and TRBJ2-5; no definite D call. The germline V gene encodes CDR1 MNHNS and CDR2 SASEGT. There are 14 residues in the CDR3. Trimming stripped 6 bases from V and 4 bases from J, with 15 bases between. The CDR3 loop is CASSGLGMGETQYF. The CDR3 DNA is TGTGCCAGCAGCGGCCTCGGAATGGGAGAGACCCAGTACTTC.

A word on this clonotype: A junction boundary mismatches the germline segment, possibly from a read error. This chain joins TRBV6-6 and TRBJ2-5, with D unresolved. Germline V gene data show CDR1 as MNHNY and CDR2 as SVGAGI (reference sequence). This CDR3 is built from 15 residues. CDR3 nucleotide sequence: TGTCCCAGCAGGCTCTATCACAGAGGCCAAGAGACCCAGTACTTC. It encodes CPSRLYHRGQETQYF.

The CDR3 DNA reads TGTGCCAGCAGTCGACCCACAGAGAGCTCCTACGAGCAGTACTTC. Encoded protein: CASSRPTESSYEQYF. V usage is TRBV6-6 and J usage is TRBJ2-4; unclear D gene. The better agreement between TRBJ2-7 and the DNA end casts doubt on the J call. Germline V lookup: CDR1 MNHNY, CDR2 SVGAGI (reference sequence). The CDR3 has 15 amino acids.